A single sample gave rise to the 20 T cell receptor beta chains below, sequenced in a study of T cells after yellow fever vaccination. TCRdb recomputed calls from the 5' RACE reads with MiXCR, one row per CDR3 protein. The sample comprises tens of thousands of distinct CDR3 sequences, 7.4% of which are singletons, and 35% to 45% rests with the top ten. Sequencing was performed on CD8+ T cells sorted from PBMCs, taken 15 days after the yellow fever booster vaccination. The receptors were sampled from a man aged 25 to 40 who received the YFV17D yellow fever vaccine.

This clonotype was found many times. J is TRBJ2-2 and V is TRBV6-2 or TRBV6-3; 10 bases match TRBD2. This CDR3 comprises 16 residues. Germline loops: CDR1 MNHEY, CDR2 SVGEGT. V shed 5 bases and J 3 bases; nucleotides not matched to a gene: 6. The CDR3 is CASSQRGLAYTGELFF. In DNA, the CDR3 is TGTGCCAGCAGTCAACGGGGACTAGCGTACACCGGGGAGCTGTTTTTT.

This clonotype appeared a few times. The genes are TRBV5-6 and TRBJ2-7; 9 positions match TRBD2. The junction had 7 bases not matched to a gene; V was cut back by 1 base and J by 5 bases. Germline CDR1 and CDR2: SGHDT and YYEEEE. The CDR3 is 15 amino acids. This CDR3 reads CASSLIGGRVDEQYF. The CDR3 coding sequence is TGTGCCAGCAGCTTGATTGGCGGGAGGGTGGACGAGCAGTACTTC. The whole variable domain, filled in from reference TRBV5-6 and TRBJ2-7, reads DAGVTQSPTHLIKTRGQQVTLRCSPKSGHDTVSWYQQALGQGPQFIFQYYEEEERQRGNFPDRFSGHQFPNYSSELNVNALLLGDSALYLCASSLIGGRVDEQYFGPGTRLTVT.

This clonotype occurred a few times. The CDR3 region has the DNA TGTGCCAGCAGCTCGGGACTAGTTCAAGAGACCCAGTACTTC. As protein: CASSSGLVQETQYF. The chain recombines TRBV7-2 with TRBJ2-5; TRBD2 aligns across 8 bases. The length of the CDR3 is 14 residues. The germline gives CDR1 SGHTA, CDR2 FQGNSA. Trimming at V came to 4 bases and at J to 2 bases, leaving 3 bases not matched to a gene. The whole variable domain, filled in from reference TRBV7-2 and TRBJ2-5, reads GAGVSQSPSNKVTEKGKDVELRCDPISGHTALYWYRQSLGQGLEFLIYFQGNSAPDKSGLPSDRFSAERTGGSVSTLTIQRTQQEDSAVYLCASSSGLVQETQYFGPGTRLLVL.

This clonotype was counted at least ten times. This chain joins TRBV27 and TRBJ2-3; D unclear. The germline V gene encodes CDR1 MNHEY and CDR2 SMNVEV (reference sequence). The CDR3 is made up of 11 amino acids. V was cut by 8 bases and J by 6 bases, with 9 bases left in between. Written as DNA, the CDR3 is TGTGCCAGCGGGTTGATTGATACGCAGTATTTT. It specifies CASGLIDTQYF.

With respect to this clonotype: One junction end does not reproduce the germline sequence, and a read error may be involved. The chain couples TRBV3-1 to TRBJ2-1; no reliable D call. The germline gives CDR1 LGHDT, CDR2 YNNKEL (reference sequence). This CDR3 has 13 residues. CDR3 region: CASGQDFGREQFF. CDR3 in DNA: TGTGCCAGCGGCCAAGATTTTGGTAGGGAGCAGTTCTTC.

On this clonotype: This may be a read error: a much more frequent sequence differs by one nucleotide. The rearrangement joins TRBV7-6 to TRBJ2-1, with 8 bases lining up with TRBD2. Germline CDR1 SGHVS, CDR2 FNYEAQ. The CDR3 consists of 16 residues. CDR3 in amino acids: CVSGTLPGSGSYEQFF. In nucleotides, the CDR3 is TGTGTCAGCGGAACCTTGCCGGGGAGCGGGAGCTATGAGCAGTTCTTC.

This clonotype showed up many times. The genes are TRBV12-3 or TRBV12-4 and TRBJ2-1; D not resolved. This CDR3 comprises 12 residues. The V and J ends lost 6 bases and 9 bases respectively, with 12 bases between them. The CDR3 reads CASSPWSGEQFF. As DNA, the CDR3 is TGTGCCAGCAGCCCCTGGTCGGGTGAGCAGTTCTTC.

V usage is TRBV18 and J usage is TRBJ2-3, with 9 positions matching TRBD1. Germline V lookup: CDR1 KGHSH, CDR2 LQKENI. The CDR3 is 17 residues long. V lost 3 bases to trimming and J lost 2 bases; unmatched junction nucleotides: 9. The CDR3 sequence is CASSPPRTGAFTDTQYF. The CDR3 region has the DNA TGTGCCAGCTCACCCCCCCGGACAGGGGCCTTCACAGATACGCAGTATTTT.

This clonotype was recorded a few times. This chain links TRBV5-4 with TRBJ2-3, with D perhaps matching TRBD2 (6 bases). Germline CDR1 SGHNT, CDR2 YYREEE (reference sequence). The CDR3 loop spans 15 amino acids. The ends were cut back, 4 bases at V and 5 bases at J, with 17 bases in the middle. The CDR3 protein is CASSDGPGVGDTQYF. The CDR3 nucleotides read TGTGCCAGCAGCGACGGCCCGGGGGTAGGAGATACGCAGTATTTT.

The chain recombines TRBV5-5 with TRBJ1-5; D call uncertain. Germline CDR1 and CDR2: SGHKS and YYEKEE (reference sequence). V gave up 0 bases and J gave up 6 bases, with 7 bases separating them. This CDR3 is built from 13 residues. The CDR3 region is CASSLAGFQPQHF. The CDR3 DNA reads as TGTGCCAGCAGCTTGGCAGGATTTCAGCCCCAGCATTTT.

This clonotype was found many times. CDR3 amino acids: CASSQGTDVSPHEQYF. The CDR3 DNA sequence: TGTGCCAGCAGCCAGGGGACTGACGTCTCACCCCACGAGCAGTACTTC. This chain uses TRBV14 with TRBJ2-7, with D possibly matching TRBD2 (6 bases). CDR1 and CDR2 from the germline V gene are SGHDN and FVKESK. This CDR3 has 16 residues. Trimming took off 3 bases at V and 5 bases at J, with 20 bases between the two ends.

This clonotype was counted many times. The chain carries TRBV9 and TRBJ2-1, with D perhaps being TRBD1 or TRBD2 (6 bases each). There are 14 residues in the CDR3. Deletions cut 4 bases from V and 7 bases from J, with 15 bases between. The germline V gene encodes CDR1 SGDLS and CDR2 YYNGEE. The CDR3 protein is CASSPGASRNEQFF. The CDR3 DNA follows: TGTGCCAGCAGCCCGGGGGCTTCGCGGAATGAGCAGTTCTTC. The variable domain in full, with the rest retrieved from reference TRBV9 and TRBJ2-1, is DSGVTQTPKHLITATGQRVTLRCSPRSGDLSVYWYQQSLDQGLQFLIQYYNGEERAKGNILERFSAQQFPDLHSELNLSSLELGDSALYFCASSPGASRNEQFFGPGTRLTVL.

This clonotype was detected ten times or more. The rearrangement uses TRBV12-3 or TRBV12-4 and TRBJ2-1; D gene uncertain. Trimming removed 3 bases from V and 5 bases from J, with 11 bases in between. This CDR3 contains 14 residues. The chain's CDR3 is CASSLWEVHNEQFF. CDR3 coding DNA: TGTGCCAGCAGTTTGTGGGAAGTCCACAATGAGCAGTTCTTC.

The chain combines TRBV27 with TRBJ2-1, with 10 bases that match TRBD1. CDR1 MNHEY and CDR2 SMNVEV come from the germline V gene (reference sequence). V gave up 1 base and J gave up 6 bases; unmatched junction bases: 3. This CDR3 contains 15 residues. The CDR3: CASSLLGTGVNEQFF. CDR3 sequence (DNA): TGTGCCAGCAGTTTATTAGGGACAGGGGTCAATGAGCAGTTCTTC.

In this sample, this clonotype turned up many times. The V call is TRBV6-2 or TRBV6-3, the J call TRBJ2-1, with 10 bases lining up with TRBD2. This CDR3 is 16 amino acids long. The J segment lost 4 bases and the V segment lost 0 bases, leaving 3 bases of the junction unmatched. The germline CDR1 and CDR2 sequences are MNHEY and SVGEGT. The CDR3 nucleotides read TGTGCCAGCAGTTACTCACTAGCGGGGCGTTACAATGAGCAGTTCTTC. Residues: CASSYSLAGRYNEQFF.

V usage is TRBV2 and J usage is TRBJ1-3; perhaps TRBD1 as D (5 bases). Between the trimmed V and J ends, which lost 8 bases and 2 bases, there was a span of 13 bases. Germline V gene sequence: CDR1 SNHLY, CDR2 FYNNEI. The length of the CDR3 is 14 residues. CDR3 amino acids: CASVLPTAGNTIYF. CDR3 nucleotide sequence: TGTGCCAGCGTACTTCCGACAGCTGGAAACACCATATATTTT.

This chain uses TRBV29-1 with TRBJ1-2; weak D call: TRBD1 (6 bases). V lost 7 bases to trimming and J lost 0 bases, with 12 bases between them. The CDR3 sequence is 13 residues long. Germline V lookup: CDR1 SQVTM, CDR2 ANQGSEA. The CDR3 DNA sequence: TGCAGCGCCACGGGACATACTAACTATGGCTACACCTTC. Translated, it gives CSATGHTNYGYTF.

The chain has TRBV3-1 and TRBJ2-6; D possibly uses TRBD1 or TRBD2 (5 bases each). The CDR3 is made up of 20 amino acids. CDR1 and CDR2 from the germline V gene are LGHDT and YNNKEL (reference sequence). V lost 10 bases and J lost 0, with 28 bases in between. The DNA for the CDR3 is TGTGCCACCTGCCCCGAGGGGCTTGACCGCAGCCCCTCTGGGGCCAACGTCCTGACTTTC. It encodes CATCPEGLDRSPSGANVLTF.

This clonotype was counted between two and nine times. This chain's CDR3 is CSANPTSGRYNEQFF. CDR3 DNA: TGCAGTGCTAATCCGACTAGCGGGCGGTACAATGAGCAGTTCTTC. This rearrangement joins TRBV20-1 to TRBJ2-1, with 10 positions matching TRBD2. The CDR3 totals 15 residues. The trim removed 4 bases at V and 4 bases at J, leaving 7 bases unmatched. Germline CDR1 DFQATT, CDR2 SNEGSKA (reference sequence).

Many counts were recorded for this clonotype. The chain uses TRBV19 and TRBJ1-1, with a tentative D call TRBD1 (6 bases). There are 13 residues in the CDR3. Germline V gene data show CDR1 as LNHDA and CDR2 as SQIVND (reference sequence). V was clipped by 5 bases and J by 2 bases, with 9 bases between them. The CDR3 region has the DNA TGTGCCAGTAGTGTCGGGACAAACACTGAAGCTTTCTTT. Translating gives CASSVGTNTEAFF.